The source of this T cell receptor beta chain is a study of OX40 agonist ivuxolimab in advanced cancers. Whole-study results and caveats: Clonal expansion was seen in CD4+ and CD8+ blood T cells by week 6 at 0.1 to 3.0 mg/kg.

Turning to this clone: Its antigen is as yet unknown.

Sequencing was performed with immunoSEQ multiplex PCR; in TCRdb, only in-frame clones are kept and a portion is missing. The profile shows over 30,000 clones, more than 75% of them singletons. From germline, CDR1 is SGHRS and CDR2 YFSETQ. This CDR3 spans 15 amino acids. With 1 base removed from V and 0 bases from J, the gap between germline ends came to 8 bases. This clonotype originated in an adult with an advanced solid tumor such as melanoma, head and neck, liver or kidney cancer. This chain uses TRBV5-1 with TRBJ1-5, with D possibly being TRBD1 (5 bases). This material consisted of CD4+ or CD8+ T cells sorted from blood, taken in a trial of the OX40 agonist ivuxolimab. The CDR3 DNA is TGCGCCAGCAGCTTGCGAGGGGATAGCAATCAGCCCCAGCATTTT. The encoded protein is CASSLRGDSNQPQHF.